A single sample gave rise to the 8 T cell receptor beta chains below, sequenced in a study of blood T cell repertoires in COVID-19. TCRdb's table, derived via immunoSEQ multiplex PCR, lists solely in-frame clones and lacks some. The sample has 250,000 to 300,000 clones; approximately 90% are singletons. Sequenced material: PBMCs or T cells enriched from blood (not recorded which). These receptors were obtained from an older woman in a cohort exposed to, infected with or recovered from COVID-19 (not recorded which).

The chain recombines TRBV5-1 with TRBJ1-2; no reliable D call. The germline V and J ends were trimmed by 0 bases and 7 bases, with 22 bases remaining between them. CDR3 length: 17 amino acids. Germline CDR1 reads SGHRS; CDR2 reads YFSETQ. CDR3 in amino acids: CASSLGVGGRSQSGYTF. The CDR3 DNA reads TGCGCCAGCAGCTTGGGGGTTGGAGGGCGATCTCAGAGTGGCTACACCTTC.

V usage is TRBV15 and J usage is TRBJ2-7; TRBD2 might be the D (6 bases). There are 15 residues in the CDR3. Germline CDR1 and CDR2: LNHNV and YYDKDF (reference sequence). Trimming removed 0 bases at V and 3 bases at J, with 12 bases between. For the CDR3, the DNA is TGTGCCACCAGCAGAGATCAGGGAGGACGCTACGAGCAGTACTTC. Translated, it gives CATSRDQGGRYEQYF.

The rearrangement uses TRBV11-2 and TRBJ2-1, with TRBD2 matching over 8 bases. Germline V gene lookup returns CDR1 SGHAT and CDR2 FQNNGV. The V and J ends lost 8 bases and 3 bases, in that order; junction bases with no gene match: 9. CDR3 length: 15 residues. In nucleotides, the CDR3 is TGTGCCAGCTCCCCCGGGGCGGGAGGCTACAATGAGCAGTTCTTC. Translated, it gives CASSPGAGGYNEQFF.

The chain carries TRBV3-1 (or the pseudogene TRBV3-2) and TRBJ1-5; D is uncertain. V lost 4 bases and J lost 5, with 12 bases in between. The V gene's germline CDR1 is LGHDT and CDR2 YNNKEL (reference sequence). The CDR3 totals 14 residues. The CDR3 reads CASSLREAHQPQHF. CDR3 DNA: TGTGCCAGCAGCCTCCGGGAGGCCCATCAGCCCCAGCATTTT.

The chain has TRBV7-9 and TRBJ2-7; 9 bases align to TRBD1. Germline CDR1 and CDR2: SEHNR and FQNEAQ (reference sequence). This CDR3 has 14 amino acids. The V segment lost 4 bases and the J segment 5 bases; nucleotides outside the gene matches: 6. The CDR3 is CASSSPGQGHEQYF. Here the CDR3 DNA reads TGTGCCAGCAGCTCGCCGGGACAGGGCCACGAGCAGTACTTC.

This clone was seen more than once but under ten times. This sequence joins TRBV18 and TRBJ2-3, with TRBD2 matching over 7 bases. The germline CDR1 and CDR2 sequences are KGHSH and LQKENI. The CDR3 has 14 residues. Trimming at V came to 3 bases and at J to 3 bases, leaving 3 bases not matched to a gene. The CDR3 DNA reads as TGTGCCAGCTCACCGGTGGGGGGGACAGATACGCAGTATTTT. Translating it yields CASSPVGGTDTQYF.

The rearrangement uses TRBV5-1 and TRBJ2-1; 14 bases agree with TRBD2. V gave up 4 bases and J gave up 6 bases; unmatched junction bases: 3. Per germline, CDR1 SGHRS and CDR2 YFSETQ. The CDR3 loop spans 15 amino acids. CDR3 sequence (DNA): TGCGCCAGCAGCGGACTAGCGGGAGGACCCAATGAGCAGTTCTTC. Protein product: CASSGLAGGPNEQFF.

V is TRBV2 and J is TRBJ2-7; tentative D call: TRBD1 (6 bases). Germline CDR1 is SNHLY and CDR2 is FYNNEI. Trimming pared 6 bases from V and 4 bases from J, leaving 22 bases between. The CDR3 is made up of 16 amino acids. CDR3 protein: CASSLTGFLPFYEQYF. CDR3 coding DNA: TGTGCCAGCAGCCTTACAGGGTTCCTCCCCTTTTACGAGCAGTACTTC.